The 27 T cell receptor beta chains listed next were all sequenced from one sample in a study of monozygotic twins with inflammatory bowel disease (dated by TCRdb to about 2019). Libraries were prepared through 5' RACE. For sequencing, an Illumina HiSeq 2500 was employed. Following TCRdb reprocessing, every CDR3 protein sequence forms one entry, and DNA is not provided. The table for this sample shows roughly 320,000 distinct CDR3 sequences. In total, the top ten clones hold over 5% of the sample. Sequencing input: blood. The receptors here all came from a human donor with ulcerative colitis or Crohn's disease, or a healthy co-twin of an affected twin (not recorded which).

The gene calls are TRBV28 and TRBJ2-1. This CDR3 has 12 residues. CDR1 is MDHEN and CDR2 is SYDVKM in the germline V gene. The CDR3 protein is CASTVTGMAQFF.

The rearrangement links TRBV12-3 or TRBV12-4 to TRBJ1-5; lacking DNA, the TRBD1 call made by TCRdb goes unchecked. The CDR3 is 17 amino acids. CDR3 region: CASSKPKQGSNNQPQHF.

The chain couples TRBV11-2 to TRBJ2-5; there is no DNA to check the TCRdb D call of TRBD1. This CDR3 comprises 13 residues. Germline CDR1 SGHAT, CDR2 FQNNGV. The CDR3 region is CASSPGQMETQYF.

The chain uses TRBV7-9 and TRBJ1-2; TCRdb outputs TRBD1, but without DNA this stays unchecked. This CDR3 has 15 amino acids. The germline gives CDR1 SEHNR, CDR2 FQNEAQ (reference sequence). CDR3 protein: CASSVSGTGNYGYTF.

The V and J genes are TRBV6-5 and TRBJ1-5; TCRdb gives TRBD1 as the D gene, but with no DNA this cannot be confirmed. The germline gives CDR1 MNHEY, CDR2 SVGAGI. There are 15 residues in the CDR3. This CDR3 reads CVSRYDREAHQPQHF.

The J gene is TRBJ2-1, the V gene TRBV14. This CDR3 has 15 residues. Germline-derived CDR1 and CDR2 are SGHDN and FVKESK. The CDR3 here is CASSQAVPTIGEQFF.

The rearrangement uses TRBV7-2 and TRBJ2-2; the TCRdb call, TRBD2, lacks DNA for checking. The germline V gene encodes CDR1 SGHTA and CDR2 FQGNSA. This CDR3 is built from 16 residues. The CDR3 sequence is CASSVTSGVNTGELFF.

V usage is TRBV19 and J usage is TRBJ2-1; as DNA is missing, the TRBD2 call by TCRdb cannot be tested. Germline V CDR1 and CDR2: LNHDA, SQIVND (reference sequence). CDR3 length: 14 residues. Here the CDR3 reads CASVGLAGSGEQFF.

The rearrangement links TRBV7-6 to TRBJ1-3. Germline loops: CDR1 SGHVS, CDR2 FNYEAQ. The CDR3 runs 15 residues. CDR3: CASSSDSISGNTIYF. Filled out from reference TRBV7-6 and TRBJ1-3, the complete variable domain reads GAGVSQSPRYKVTKRGQDVALRCDPISGHVSLYWYRQALGQGPEFLTYFNYEAQQDKSGLPNDRFSAERPEGSISTLTIQRTEQRDSAMYRCASSSDSISGNTIYFGEGSWLTVV.

V gene TRBV28 combines with J gene TRBJ2-1; TCRdb's assignment of TRBD2 cannot be checked, as there is no DNA. CDR1 and CDR2 (germline): MDHEN, SYDVKM. The CDR3 covers 18 residues. CDR3 sequence: CASRAGYSGITNYNEQFF.

V is TRBV5-1 and J is TRBJ2-7; TCRdb's D gene call, TRBD2, goes unchecked for lack of DNA. Germline lookup yields CDR1 SGHRS and CDR2 YFSETQ. The CDR3 length is 16 residues. The CDR3 here is CASSLAGGMRPYEQYF.

This chain connects TRBV12-3 or TRBV12-4 to TRBJ2-2; TCRdb's assignment of TRBD2 cannot be checked, as there is no DNA. This CDR3 is 17 amino acids long. The CDR3 reads CASARLAGGTNTGELFF.

This chain links TRBV10-1 with TRBJ2-7; TCRdb reports TRBD2, a call that lacks DNA to check it against. The CDR3 is made up of 14 amino acids. The germline V gene has CDR1 WNHNN and CDR2 SYGVQD (reference sequence). CDR3 sequence reads: CASSEAARGVEQYF.

This chain links TRBV30 with TRBJ1-6. CDR3 length: 15 amino acids. Looked up from germline, CDR1 is GTSNPN and CDR2 is SVGIG (reference sequence). The CDR3 loop reads CAWRPAVVHNSPLHF.

V is TRBV7-9 and J is TRBJ1-2; TCRdb picks TRBD1, but there is no DNA to check that call. The length of the CDR3 is 15 residues. Germline CDR1 reads SEHNR; CDR2 reads FQNEAQ (reference sequence). CDR3 loop: CASSSPSWDRVGYTF.

The rearrangement links TRBV30 to TRBJ2-7; TCRdb reports TRBD2, a call that lacks DNA to check it against. The CDR3 loop spans 11 amino acids. Germline loops: CDR1 GTSNPN, CDR2 SVGIG (reference sequence). CDR3 loop: CAWSRGFEQYF.

The V call is TRBV7-2, the J call TRBJ2-7. CDR1 and CDR2 from the germline V gene are SGHTA and FQGNSA. The CDR3 sequence is 13 residues long. The CDR3 protein is CASSLAIVGEQYF.

The chain is built from TRBV18 and TRBJ2-7. This CDR3 has 17 residues. The germline CDR1 and CDR2 sequences are KGHSH and LQKENI. CDR3 loop: CASSPKGARVITYKQYF.

The chain employs TRBV3-1 and TRBJ2-7; TCRdb's D gene call, TRBD1, goes unchecked for lack of DNA. In germline, CDR1 is LGHDT, CDR2 YNNKEL (reference sequence). CDR3 length equals 17 residues. The CDR3 sequence is CASSQEGEWGVSHEQYF.

The J gene is TRBJ2-5, the V gene TRBV12-3 or TRBV12-4; the TRBD2 assignment by TCRdb is unverifiable without DNA. CDR3 length equals 13 residues. The CDR3 protein is CASSERERVTQYF.

The rearrangement links TRBV6-2 or TRBV6-3 to TRBJ2-1; as DNA is missing, the TRBD2 call by TCRdb cannot be tested. Germline V gene sequence: CDR1 MNHEY, CDR2 SVGEGT. The CDR3 runs to 17 residues. The CDR3 loop is CASSYGGTGGSYNEQFF.

The chain links TRBV6-5 to TRBJ2-3. CDR3 length: 14 amino acids. Germline CDR1 and CDR2: MNHEY and SVGAGI. The CDR3: CASSYFRSTDTQYF.

The chain recombines TRBV7-2 with TRBJ2-2. This CDR3 is built from 16 residues. Germline lookup yields CDR1 SGHTA and CDR2 FQGNSA. The CDR3 reads CASSGRIRLNTGELFF.

The chain recombines TRBV7-2 with TRBJ2-7; the D call of TRBD1 rests on TCRdb alone, since no DNA is present to check it. This CDR3 has 16 amino acids. In germline, CDR1 is SGHTA, CDR2 FQGNSA. CDR3 residues: CASRKSGTKSSYEQYF.

The V and J genes are TRBV12-3 or TRBV12-4 and TRBJ2-2; TCRdb's D gene call, TRBD2, goes unchecked for lack of DNA. The CDR3 has 17 amino acids. The chain's CDR3 is CASSSPQREFPTGELFF.

This chain links TRBV24-1 with TRBJ2-1. Germline V CDR1 and CDR2: KGHDR, SFDVKD. The CDR3 runs to 14 residues. CDR3 region: CARSYRGLYNEQFF.

V is TRBV4-3 and J is TRBJ2-7; TCRdb names TRBD1, which stays unverified in the absence of DNA. The CDR3 contains 16 residues. In germline, CDR1 is LGHNA, CDR2 YSLEER. CDR3 in amino acids: CASSQSNDRFGYEQYF.